Below are 25 T cell receptor beta chains sequenced from a single sample in a study of T cells in localized non-small cell lung cancer. Repertoires were generated with immunoSEQ multiplex PCR, while TCRdb's copy carries only in-frame clones and drops some. The sample has tens of thousands of clones, over 80% seen once. The material was peripheral blood mononuclear cells, obtained before any cancer treatment. Every receptor here comes from a man between 40 and 70 years old with stage III lung adenocarcinoma.

This clone was seen once. The chain employs TRBV18 and TRBJ1-3, with no clear D. This CDR3 is 15 amino acids long. With 0 bases removed from V and 4 bases from J, the gap between germline ends came to 10 bases. Germline-derived CDR1 and CDR2 are KGHSH and LQKENI. CDR3 residues: CASSPPGGWGNTIYF. Here the CDR3 DNA reads TGTGCCAGCTCACCACCCGGAGGTTGGGGAAACACCATATATTTT.

V and J are TRBV10-2 and TRBJ1-1; a weak D match, TRBD1 (6 bases). The CDR3 runs 13 residues. The germline V and J ends were trimmed by 8 bases and 1 base, with 11 bases remaining between them. Germline CDR1 is WSHSY and CDR2 is SAAADI. DNA of the CDR3: TGCGCCAGCTCGGACAGTCGGAACACTGAAGCTTTCTTT. Translating gives CASSDSRNTEAFF.

The genes are TRBV11-3 and TRBJ2-1; TRBD1 aligns across 9 bases. V dropped 1 base and J dropped 7; count of bases not matched to a gene: 5. Germline-derived CDR1 and CDR2 are SGHNT and YENEEA. There are 15 residues in the CDR3. The CDR3 loop reads CASSLVGQGWNEQFF. The CDR3 nucleotides read TGTGCCAGCAGCTTAGTAGGACAGGGGTGGAATGAGCAGTTCTTC.

The rearrangement links TRBV5-1 to TRBJ2-3, with no clear D. Trimming removed 3 bases at V and 3 bases at J, with 11 bases between. The CDR3 sequence is 14 residues long. Germline CDR1 and CDR2: SGHRS and YFSETQ. The CDR3 DNA follows: TGCGCCAGCAGCTCCCGGACCAGGACAGATACGCAGTATTTT. Translating it yields CASSSRTRTDTQYF.

The CDR3 DNA reads TGTGCCAGCAGTGAATACGTGGGCAGTCCCTACAATGAGCAGTTCTTC. This codes for CASSEYVGSPYNEQFF. The chain uses TRBV6-1 and TRBJ2-1; D unresolved. The germline V and J ends were trimmed by 2 bases and 2 bases, with 13 bases remaining between them. CDR3 length: 16 residues. Germline V CDR1 and CDR2: MNHNS, SASEGT.

This sequence joins TRBV11-2 and TRBJ1-2, with 11 bases matching TRBD1. Germline CDR1 and CDR2: SGHAT and FQNNGV. V trimming: 6 bases; J trimming: 7 bases; junction bases outside the gene matches: 4. The CDR3 consists of 13 residues. The CDR3 sequence: CASSPDRGPGYTF. The DNA of the CDR3 is TGTGCCAGCAGTCCGGACAGGGGGCCTGGCTACACCTTC.

This rearrangement joins TRBV7-6 to TRBJ1-2; 8 bases line up with TRBD1. This CDR3 region has 13 residues. The junction had 4 bases not matched to a gene; V was cut back by 5 bases and J by 5 bases. Germline V gene lookup returns CDR1 SGHVS and CDR2 FNYEAQ. CDR3 nucleotides: TGTGCCAGCAGCCCTGGACAGGGATATGGCTACACCTTC. It specifies CASSPGQGYGYTF.

This sequence joins TRBV6-5 and TRBJ1-1, with D unclear. V was shortened by 7 bases and J by 6 bases, with 6 bases between the two germline ends. The CDR3 spans 10 residues. CDR1 and CDR2 (germline): MNHEY, SVGAGI. The CDR3 is CASIKSEAFF. The DNA for the CDR3 is TGTGCCAGCATTAAATCTGAAGCTTTCTTT.

The chain uses TRBV5-1 and TRBJ1-5, with D maybe TRBD1 (5 bases). CDR3 length: 15 amino acids. The germline V gene encodes CDR1 SGHRS and CDR2 YFSETQ. Between the trimmed V and J ends, which lost 4 bases and 3 bases, there was a span of 14 bases. CDR3 coding DNA: TGCGCCAGCAGCATCTCCGGGACGAACAATCAGCCCCAGCATTTT. Protein product: CASSISGTNNQPQHF.

The V and J genes are TRBV27 and TRBJ2-7, with 10 bases identical to TRBD1. There are 15 residues in the CDR3. The germline V gene has CDR1 MNHEY and CDR2 SMNVEV (reference sequence). V trimming: 5 bases; J trimming: 2 bases; junction bases outside the gene matches: 6. CDR3 sequence reads: CASSTLGQGAYEQYF. CDR3 coding DNA: TGTGCCAGCAGTACGCTCGGACAGGGGGCCTACGAGCAGTACTTC.

This chain uses TRBV30 with TRBJ1-1, with D possibly matching TRBD1 (6 bases). V was trimmed by 3 bases and J by 2 bases, leaving 10 bases between them. The CDR3 spans 13 residues. Germline assignment: CDR1 GTSNPN and CDR2 SVGIG (reference sequence). This CDR3 is CAWRTGHNTEAFF. The CDR3 region has the DNA TGTGCCTGGAGGACAGGTCATAACACTGAAGCTTTCTTT.

J is TRBJ2-3 and V is TRBV4-3; no definite D call. The CDR3 has 13 residues. Germline V gene sequence: CDR1 LGHNA, CDR2 YSLEER. V was clipped by 3 bases and J by 2 bases, with 6 bases between them. The CDR3 DNA is TGCGCCAGCAGCCAGGAACCCACAGATACGCAGTATTTT. This gives the protein CASSQEPTDTQYF.

The CDR3 DNA follows: TGTGCCAGCAGCTCTAGGCGGGGGAATGAGCAGTTCTTC. Translated: CASSSRRGNEQFF. The genes are TRBV7-9 and TRBJ2-1; 7 nucleotides match TRBD2. This CDR3 has 13 amino acids. Germline-derived CDR1 and CDR2 are SEHNR and FQNEAQ (reference sequence). Trimming removed 4 bases from V and 7 bases from J; junction bases left unmatched: 4.

J is TRBJ2-2 and V is TRBV29-1; 8 positions agree with TRBD1. The junction had 4 bases not matched to a gene; V was cut back by 2 bases and J by 2 bases. The CDR3 is 15 amino acids. Germline values: CDR1 SQVTM, CDR2 ANQGSEA. The CDR3 nucleotides read TGCAGCGTTGAATGGCAGGGGGCAAACACCGGGGAGCTGTTTTTT. Amino acids: CSVEWQGANTGELFF.

This clone came up many times. This chain joins TRBV7-8 and TRBJ1-1; D ambiguous. Per the germline V gene, CDR1 is SGHVS and CDR2 is FQNEAQ. The CDR3 consists of 12 residues. Trimming took off 5 bases at V and 1 base at J, with 5 bases between the two ends. The CDR3 loop is CASSAGNTEAFF. The CDR3 nucleotides read TGTGCCAGCAGCGCGGGGAACACTGAAGCTTTCTTT.

The chain couples TRBV7-2 to TRBJ1-1; maybe TRBD1 (5 bases). Germline CDR1 is SGHTA and CDR2 is FQGNSA. The V end was cut by 5 bases, the J end by 2 bases, with 15 bases between. This CDR3 is built from 15 residues. In DNA form, the CDR3 reads TGTGCCAGCAGCCCGGGGCCCCAGAGAAACACTGAAGCTTTCTTT. Amino acids: CASSPGPQRNTEAFF.

The CDR3 nucleotides read TGTGCCAGCAGCTTAGACAGTCTGAGCTCCTACGAGCAGTACTTC. Translation: CASSLDSLSSYEQYF. J is TRBJ2-7 and V is TRBV11-2; D unclear. CDR3 length: 15 residues. In germline, CDR1 is SGHAT, CDR2 FQNNGV. V gave up 0 bases and J gave up 0 bases, with 9 bases separating them. Complete variable domain (other parts from reference TRBV11-2 and TRBJ2-7): EAGVAQSPRYKIIEKRQSVAFWCNPISGHATLYWYQQILGQGPKLLIQFQNNGVVDDSQLPKDRFSAERLKGVDSTLKIQPAKLEDSAVYLCASSLDSLSSYEQYFGPGTRLTVT.

This clone was picked up one time. V is TRBV11-3 and J is TRBJ1-3; the D is unclear. Germline V gives CDR1 SGHNT, CDR2 YENEEA. The CDR3 covers 16 residues. V lost 6 bases to trimming and J lost 7 bases, with 22 bases between them. The CDR3 DNA reads as TGTGCCAGCAGTCTGGACCAGGCCATTACATGGAACACCATATATTTT. This gives the protein CASSLDQAITWNTIYF. Combining the CDR3 with reference TRBV11-3 and TRBJ1-3 gives the whole variable domain EAGVVQSPRYKIIEKKQPVAFWCNPISGHNTLYWYLQNLGQGPELLIRYENEEAVDDSQLPKDRFSAERLKGVDSTLKIQPAELGDSAVYLCASSLDQAITWNTIYFGEGSWLTVV.

The V call is TRBV5-6, the J call TRBJ2-5, with D perhaps matching TRBD1 (6 bases). The germline gives CDR1 SGHDT, CDR2 YYEEEE. The V gene lost 3 bases and the J gene lost 4 bases, with 10 bases spanning the gap. The CDR3 extends over 13 amino acids. CDR3 DNA: TGTGCCAGCAGCTGGGGGCGAGGAGAGACCCAGTACTTC. This codes for CASSWGRGETQYF. The variable domain in full, with the rest retrieved from reference TRBV5-6 and TRBJ2-5, is DAGVTQSPTHLIKTRGQQVTLRCSPKSGHDTVSWYQQALGQGPQFIFQYYEEEERQRGNFPDRFSGHQFPNYSSELNVNALLLGDSALYLCASSWGRGETQYFGPGTRLLVL.

V gene TRBV4-1 combines with J gene TRBJ1-2; TRBD1 might be the D (5 bases). V was pared by 4 bases and J by 11 bases, with 23 bases between. The germline CDR1 and CDR2 sequences are MGHRA and YSYEKL. This CDR3 is 15 amino acids long. In DNA, the CDR3 is TGCGCCAGCAGCCGAGGAGGGGTTACGAGGGCGTTATACACCTTC. It yields the protein CASSRGGVTRALYTF.

The gene calls are TRBV4-3 and TRBJ2-7, with 9 bases identical to TRBD1. V lost 3 bases and J lost 5; bases outside the gene matches: 5. Looked up from germline, CDR1 is LGHNA and CDR2 is YSLEER. The CDR3 sequence is 14 residues long. The CDR3 coding sequence is TGCGCCAGCAGCCAGGCGACAGGGGGGAACGAGCAGTACTTC. Translating gives CASSQATGGNEQYF.

A few counts support this clone. The gene calls are TRBV19 and TRBJ1-2; 7 nucleotides match TRBD1. J gave up 4 bases and V 4 bases, and 12 bases lay outside the gene matches. Germline CDR1 LNHDA, CDR2 SQIVND (reference sequence). The CDR3 covers 16 residues. Here the CDR3 reads CASSRLGTAAGYGYTF. The CDR3 DNA sequence: TGTGCCAGTAGTAGGCTTGGGACAGCAGCGGGCTATGGCTACACCTTC.

The V gene is TRBV6-6, the J gene TRBJ2-4; TRBD1 is a possible D gene (7 bases). V was pared by 2 bases and J by 9 bases, with 11 bases between. The CDR3 sequence is 13 residues long. Germline lookup yields CDR1 MNHNY and CDR2 SVGAGI (reference sequence). The CDR3 DNA sequence: TGTGCCAGCAGTTACGGCCAGGGGGGCATTCAGTACTTC. Translated: CASSYGQGGIQYF.

This clone was seen more than once but under ten times. This chain connects TRBV7-2 to TRBJ1-2; D not resolved. The CDR3 has 14 residues. Germline lookup yields CDR1 SGHTA and CDR2 FQGNSA. The V gene lost 1 base and the J gene lost 7 bases, with 13 bases spanning the gap. CDR3 sequence reads: CASSLGERYGGYTF. The CDR3 coding sequence is TGTGCCAGCAGCTTAGGGGAGAGGTATGGTGGCTACACCTTC.

The chain links TRBV7-6 to TRBJ2-7; possibly TRBD1 or TRBD2 for D (5 bases each). V lost 5 bases to trimming and J lost 0 bases, with 14 bases between them. This CDR3 is built from 15 residues. The V gene's germline CDR1 is SGHVS and CDR2 FNYEAQ. The CDR3 loop reads CASSPRWGSSYEQYF. The CDR3 region has the DNA TGTGCCAGCAGCCCGAGGTGGGGGAGCTCCTACGAGCAGTACTTC.